This T cell receptor (beta chain) comes out of a study of blood T cell repertoires in COVID-19. Study details: Sample material is recorded as cDNA or gDNA derived from T cells, B-cell-depleted T cells, or PBMCs.

CDR1 is SGHNT, CDR2 YYREEE, per germline (reference sequence). The CDR3 consists of 14 residues. Repertoires were generated with immunoSEQ multiplex PCR, while TCRdb's copy carries only in-frame clones and drops some. The table includes about 250,000 clones, 75% to 85% detected once. Participants, about 18 to 90 years old, spanned fewer than 30 US areas. This clone has a single count. One junction end does not reproduce the germline sequence, and a read error may be involved. Material for sequencing was PBMCs or T cells enriched from blood (not recorded which). The sequence was collected from a woman aged 45-65 years with acute COVID-19. This chain uses TRBV5-4 with TRBJ2-3; 8 bases are a match to TRBD2. This chain's CDR3 is CASSDREGGALWDF. The CDR3, as DNA: TGTGCCAGCAGCGACCGGGAGGGCGGGGCCTTGTGGGATTTT.